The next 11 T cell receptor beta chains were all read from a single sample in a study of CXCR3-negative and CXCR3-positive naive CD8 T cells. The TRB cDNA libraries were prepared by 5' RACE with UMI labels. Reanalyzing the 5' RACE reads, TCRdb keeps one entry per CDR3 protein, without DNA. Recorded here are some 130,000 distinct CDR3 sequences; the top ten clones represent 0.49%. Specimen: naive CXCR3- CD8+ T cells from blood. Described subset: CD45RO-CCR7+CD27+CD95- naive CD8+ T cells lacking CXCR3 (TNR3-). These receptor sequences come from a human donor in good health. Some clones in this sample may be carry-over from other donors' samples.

CDR3: CASSPAGKLFF. J is TRBJ1-4 and V is TRBV12-3 or TRBV12-4. This CDR3 has 11 residues.

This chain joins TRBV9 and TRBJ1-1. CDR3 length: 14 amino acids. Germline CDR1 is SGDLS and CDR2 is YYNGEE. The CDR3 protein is CASSVGEGRTEAFF.

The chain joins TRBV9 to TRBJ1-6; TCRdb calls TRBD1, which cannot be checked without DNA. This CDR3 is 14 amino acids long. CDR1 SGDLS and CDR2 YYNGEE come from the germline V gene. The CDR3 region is CASSLGQGGSPLHF.

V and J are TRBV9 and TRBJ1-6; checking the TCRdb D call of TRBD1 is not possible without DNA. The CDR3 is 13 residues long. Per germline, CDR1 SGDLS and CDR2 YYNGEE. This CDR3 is CASSLEGASPLHF.

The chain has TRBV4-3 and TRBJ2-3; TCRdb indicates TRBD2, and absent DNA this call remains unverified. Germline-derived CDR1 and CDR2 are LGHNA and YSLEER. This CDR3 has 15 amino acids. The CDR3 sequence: CASSLGTSGADTQYF.

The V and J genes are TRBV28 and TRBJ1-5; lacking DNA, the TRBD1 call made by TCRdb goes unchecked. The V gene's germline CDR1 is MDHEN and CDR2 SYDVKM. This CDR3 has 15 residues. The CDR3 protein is CASTSRGVGNQPQHF.

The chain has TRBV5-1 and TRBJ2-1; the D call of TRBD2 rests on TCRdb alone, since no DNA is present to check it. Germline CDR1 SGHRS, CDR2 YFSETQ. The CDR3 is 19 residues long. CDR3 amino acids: CASSPGLAGGPVPYNEQFF.

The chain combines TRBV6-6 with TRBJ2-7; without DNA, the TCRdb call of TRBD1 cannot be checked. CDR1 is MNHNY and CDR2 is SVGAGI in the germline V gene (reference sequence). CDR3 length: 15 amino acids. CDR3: CASSYSLGQDYEQYF.

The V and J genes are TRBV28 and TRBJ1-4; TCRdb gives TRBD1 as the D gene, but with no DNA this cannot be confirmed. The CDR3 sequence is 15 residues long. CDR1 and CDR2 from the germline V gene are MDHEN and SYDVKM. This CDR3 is CASSFEGAIDEKLFF.

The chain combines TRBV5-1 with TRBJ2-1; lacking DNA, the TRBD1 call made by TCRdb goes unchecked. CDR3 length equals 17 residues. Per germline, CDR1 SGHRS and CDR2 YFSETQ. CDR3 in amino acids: CASSLVYVTGTYNEQFF. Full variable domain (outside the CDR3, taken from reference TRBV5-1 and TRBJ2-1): KAGVTQTPRYLIKTRGQQVTLSCSPISGHRSVSWYQQTPGQGLQFLFEYFSETQRNKGNFPGRFSGRQFSNSRSEMNVSTLELGDSALYLCASSLVYVTGTYNEQFFGPGTRLTVL.

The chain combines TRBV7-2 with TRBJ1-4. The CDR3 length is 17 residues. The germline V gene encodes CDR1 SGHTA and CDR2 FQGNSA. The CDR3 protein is CASSFSHREATNEKLFF.